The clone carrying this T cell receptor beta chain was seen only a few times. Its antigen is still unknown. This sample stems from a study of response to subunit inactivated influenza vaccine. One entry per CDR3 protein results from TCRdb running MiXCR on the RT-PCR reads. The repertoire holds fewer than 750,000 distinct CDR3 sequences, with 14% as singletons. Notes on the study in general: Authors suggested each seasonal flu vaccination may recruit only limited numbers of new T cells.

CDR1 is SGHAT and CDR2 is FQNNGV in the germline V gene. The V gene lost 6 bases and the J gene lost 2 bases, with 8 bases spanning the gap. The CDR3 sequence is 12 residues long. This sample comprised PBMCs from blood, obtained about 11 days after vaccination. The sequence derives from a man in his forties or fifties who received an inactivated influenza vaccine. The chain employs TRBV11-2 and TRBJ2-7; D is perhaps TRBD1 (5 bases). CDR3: CASRGQAYEQYF. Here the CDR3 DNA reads TGTGCCAGCAGGGGGCAGGCCTACGAGCAGTACTTC.